One T cell receptor beta chain is described in this entry. Antigen: not known. CDR1 KGHSH and CDR2 LQKENI come from the germline V gene. V was trimmed by 3 bases and J by 6 bases, leaving 12 bases between them. This CDR3 region has 14 residues. This sample is part of a study of T-cell memory formation after mild COVID-19. Amplification by 5'RACE using constant-segment primers produced TCR alpha and TCR beta cDNA libraries that carried sample barcodes and UMIs. MiXCR was run by TCRdb on the 5' RACE reads, yielding one entry per CDR3 protein. The repertoire holds about 130,000 distinct CDR3 sequences, with over 15% as singletons. Study-level results: Researchers could not confirm that second-wave clones peaking on day 37 targeted SARS-CoV-2.

Sample: PBMCs or a T cell subset sorted from them (not recorded which). The receptor was isolated from a man aged 18 to 35 who had mild COVID-19 (a few samples of this study predate the infection). Cell type and time point are not known. V is TRBV18 and J is TRBJ1-5; no firm D call. The CDR3 coding sequence is TGTGCCAGCTCACCCGGAGGGATCGGTCAGCCCCAGCATTTT. Its translation: CASSPGGIGQPQHF.